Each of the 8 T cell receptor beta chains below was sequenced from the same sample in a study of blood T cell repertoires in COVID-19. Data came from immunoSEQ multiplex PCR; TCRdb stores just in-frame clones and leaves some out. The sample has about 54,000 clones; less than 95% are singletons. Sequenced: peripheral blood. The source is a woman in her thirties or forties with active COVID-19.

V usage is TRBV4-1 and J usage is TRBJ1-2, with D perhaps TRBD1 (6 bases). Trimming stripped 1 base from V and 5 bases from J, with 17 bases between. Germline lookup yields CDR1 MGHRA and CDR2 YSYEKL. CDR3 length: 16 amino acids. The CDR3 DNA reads TGCGCCAGCAGCCAAGGGCAAGGGGGATTCGGGTATGGCTACACCTTC. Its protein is CASSQGQGGFGYGYTF.

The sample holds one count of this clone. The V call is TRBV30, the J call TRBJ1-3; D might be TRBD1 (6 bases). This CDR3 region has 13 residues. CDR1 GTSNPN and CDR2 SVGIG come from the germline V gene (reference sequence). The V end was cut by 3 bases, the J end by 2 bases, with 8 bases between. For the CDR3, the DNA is TGTGCCTGGAGGGCAGGGGCTGGAAACACCATATATTTT. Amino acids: CAWRAGAGNTIYF.

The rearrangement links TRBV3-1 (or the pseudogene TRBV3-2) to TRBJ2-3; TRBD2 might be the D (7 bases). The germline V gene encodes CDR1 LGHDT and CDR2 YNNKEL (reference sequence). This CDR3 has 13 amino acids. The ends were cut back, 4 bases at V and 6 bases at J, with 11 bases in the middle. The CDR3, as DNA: TGTGCCAGCAGCCGGGGGGGCCAGGATACGCAGTATTTT. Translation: CASSRGGQDTQYF.

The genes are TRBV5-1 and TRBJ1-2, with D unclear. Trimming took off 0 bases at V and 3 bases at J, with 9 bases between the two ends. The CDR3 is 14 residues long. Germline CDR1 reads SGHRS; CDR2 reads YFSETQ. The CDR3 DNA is TGCGCCAGCAGCTTGGAGGCGGCATACTATGGCTACACCTTC. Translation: CASSLEAAYYGYTF.

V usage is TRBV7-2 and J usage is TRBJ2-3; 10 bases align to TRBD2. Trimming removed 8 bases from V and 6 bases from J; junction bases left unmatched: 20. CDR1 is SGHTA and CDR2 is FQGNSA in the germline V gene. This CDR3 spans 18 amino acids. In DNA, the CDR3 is TGTGCCAGCGCCCCGCGGCTCGGGAGCGGGGGGGCGTCTGATACGCAGTATTTT. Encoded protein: CASAPRLGSGGASDTQYF.

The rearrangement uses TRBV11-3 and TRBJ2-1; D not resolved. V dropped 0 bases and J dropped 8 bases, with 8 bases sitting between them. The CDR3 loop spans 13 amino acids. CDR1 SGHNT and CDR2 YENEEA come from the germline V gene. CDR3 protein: CASSLDRVHEQFF. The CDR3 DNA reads TGTGCCAGCAGCTTAGATCGGGTCCATGAGCAGTTCTTC.

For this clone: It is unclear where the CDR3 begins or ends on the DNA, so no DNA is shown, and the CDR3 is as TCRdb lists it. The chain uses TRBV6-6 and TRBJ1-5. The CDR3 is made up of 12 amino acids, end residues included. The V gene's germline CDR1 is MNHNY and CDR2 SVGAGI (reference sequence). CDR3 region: CASSSSGQPQHF.

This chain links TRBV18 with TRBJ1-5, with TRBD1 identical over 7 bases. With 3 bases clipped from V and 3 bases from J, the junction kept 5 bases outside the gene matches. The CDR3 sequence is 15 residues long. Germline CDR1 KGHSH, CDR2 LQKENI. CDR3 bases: TGTGCCAGCTCACCGCAGGGGGACCCCAATCAGCCCCAGCATTTT. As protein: CASSPQGDPNQPQHF.